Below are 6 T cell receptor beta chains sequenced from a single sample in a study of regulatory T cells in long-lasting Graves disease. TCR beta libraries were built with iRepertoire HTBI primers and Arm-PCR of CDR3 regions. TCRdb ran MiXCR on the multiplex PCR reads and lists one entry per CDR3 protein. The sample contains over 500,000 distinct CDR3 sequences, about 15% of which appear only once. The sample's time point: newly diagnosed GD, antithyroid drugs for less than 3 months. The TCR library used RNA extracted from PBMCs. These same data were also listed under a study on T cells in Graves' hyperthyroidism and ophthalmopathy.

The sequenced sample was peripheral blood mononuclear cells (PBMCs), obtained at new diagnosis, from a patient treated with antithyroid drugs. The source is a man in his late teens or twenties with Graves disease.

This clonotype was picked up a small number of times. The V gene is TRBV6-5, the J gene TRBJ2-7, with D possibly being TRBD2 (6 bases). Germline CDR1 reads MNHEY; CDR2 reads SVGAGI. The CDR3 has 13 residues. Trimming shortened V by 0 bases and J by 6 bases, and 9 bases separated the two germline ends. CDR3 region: CASSYSWGGEQYF. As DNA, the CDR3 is TGTGCCAGCAGTTACTCGTGGGGAGGCGAGCAGTACTTC.

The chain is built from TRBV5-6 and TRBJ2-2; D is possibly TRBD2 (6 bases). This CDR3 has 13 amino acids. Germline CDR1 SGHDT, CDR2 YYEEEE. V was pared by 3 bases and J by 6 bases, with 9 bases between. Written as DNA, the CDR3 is TGTGCCAGCAGCTGGAGGGTGGCCGGGGAGCTGTTTTTT. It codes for CASSWRVAGELFF.

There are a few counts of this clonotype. The CDR3 DNA reads TGCAGTGCCCCAAGACTGGTTACCTACAACGAGCAGTACTTC. Translated: CSAPRLVTYNEQYF. This chain links TRBV20-1 with TRBJ2-7; no clear D gene. Trimming pared 6 bases from V and 5 bases from J, leaving 20 bases between. Germline values: CDR1 DFQATT, CDR2 SNEGSKA (reference sequence). CDR3 length: 14 residues.

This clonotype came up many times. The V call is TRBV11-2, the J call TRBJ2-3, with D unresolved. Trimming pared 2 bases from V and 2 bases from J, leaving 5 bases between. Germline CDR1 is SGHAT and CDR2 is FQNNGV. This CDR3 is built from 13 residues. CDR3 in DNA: TGTGCCAGCAGCTTATCGAACACAGATACGCAGTATTTT. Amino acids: CASSLSNTDTQYF.

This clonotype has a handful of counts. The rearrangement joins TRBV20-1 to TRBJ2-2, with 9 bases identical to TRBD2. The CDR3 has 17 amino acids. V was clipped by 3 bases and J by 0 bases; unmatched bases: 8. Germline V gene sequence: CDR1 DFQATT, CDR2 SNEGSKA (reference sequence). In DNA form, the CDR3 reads TGCAGTGCTAGTGGTCTAGCGGGGTTAGCGAACACCGGGGAGCTGTTTTTT. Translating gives CSASGLAGLANTGELFF.

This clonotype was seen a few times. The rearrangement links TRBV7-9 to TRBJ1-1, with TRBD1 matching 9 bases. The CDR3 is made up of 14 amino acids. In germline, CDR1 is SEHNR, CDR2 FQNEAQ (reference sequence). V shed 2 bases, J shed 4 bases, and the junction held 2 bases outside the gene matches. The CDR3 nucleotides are TGTGCCAGCAGCTTAACAGGGGGCTTCACTGAAGCTTTCTTT. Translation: CASSLTGGFTEAFF.